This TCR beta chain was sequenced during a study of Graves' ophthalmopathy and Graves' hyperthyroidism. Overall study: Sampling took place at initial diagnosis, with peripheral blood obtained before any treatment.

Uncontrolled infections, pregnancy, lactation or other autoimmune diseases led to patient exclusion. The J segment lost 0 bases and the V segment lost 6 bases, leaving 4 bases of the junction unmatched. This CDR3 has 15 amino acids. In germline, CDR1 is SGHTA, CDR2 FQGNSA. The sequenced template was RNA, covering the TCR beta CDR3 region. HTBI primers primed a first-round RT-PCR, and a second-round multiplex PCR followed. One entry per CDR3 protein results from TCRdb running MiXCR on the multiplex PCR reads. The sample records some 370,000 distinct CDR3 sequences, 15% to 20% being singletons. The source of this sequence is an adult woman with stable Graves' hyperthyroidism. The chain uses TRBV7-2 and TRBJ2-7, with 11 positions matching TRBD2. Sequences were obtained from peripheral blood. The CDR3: CASRLGLAASYEQYF. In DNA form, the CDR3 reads TGTGCCAGCAGACTGGGACTAGCGGCCTCCTACGAGCAGTACTTC.